In its sample, the clone carrying this TCR beta chain was seen a few times. CDR1 and CDR2 (germline): DFQATT, SNEGSKA (reference sequence). CDR3 size: 18 residues. The ends lost 6 bases at V and 1 base at J; junction bases unmatched: 18. The second PCR ran roughly 7 to 12 cycles with a sample-barcoded 5' primer and J-beta primers. Via MiXCR, TCRdb re-called the 5' RACE reads, giving one row per CDR3 protein. The table includes around 1,000,000 distinct CDR3 sequences, under 30% detected once. The data are from a study of blood T cells in healthy people across ages. Study-level information: Per two T cells, template switching captured roughly one barcoded beta molecule.

These data are also associated with another study on T cells of mothers and their children. That source notes: None of the identified T cell clones proved to be persistent microchimeric clones.

V and J are TRBV20-1 and TRBJ1-5, with 7 bases lining up with TRBD1. This sequence originates from a girl aged 2 to 10 in good health. Sequenced sample: blood. The CDR3 nucleotides are TGCAGTGCCTTGAGGGTCAGGGGGAACAACCTAAGCAATCAGCCCCAGCATTTT. It encodes CSALRVRGNNLSNQPQHF.